These T cell receptor beta chains were read from a single sample in a study of blood T cell repertoires in COVID-19. Using immunoSEQ multiplex PCR, the repertoire was profiled, and TCRdb retains in-frame clones only, with some absent. The sample records hundreds of thousands of clones, around 90% being singletons. The specimen sequenced was PBMCs or T cells enriched from blood (not recorded which). These receptors were collected from a woman aged 40 to 50 with acute COVID-19. CDR3s include the opening cysteine and the closing phenylalanine or tryptophan. The order of the fields is J gene, D gene, clone size, V gene, CDR3 DNA, CDR3 protein. D genes are given only for firm matches. Expanded clones are given a class, and other clones once, few, many or no size at all.

j_gene: TRBJ2-3
d_gene: TRBD2
abundance: NA
v_gene: TRBV19
CDR3nt: TGTGCCAGTAGGGAACTAGCGGGGGGGGCAGATACGCAGTATTTT
CDR3aa: CASRELAGGADTQYF

j_gene: TRBJ1-3
d_gene: NA
abundance: once
v_gene: TRBV29-1
CDR3nt: TGCAGCGTTGAATTCGGGTCAGGGGGAAACACCATATATTTT
CDR3aa: CSVEFGSGGNTIYF

j_gene: TRBJ2-2
d_gene: TRBD2
abundance: NA
v_gene: TRBV7-8
CDR3nt: TGTGCCAGCAGCTTAGAGCAGCGGGAAGGAACCGGGGAGCTGTTTTTT
CDR3aa: CASSLEQREGTGELFF

j_gene: TRBJ1-3
d_gene: NA
abundance: few
v_gene: TRBV10-3
CDR3nt: TGTGCCATCACCAACGTACAGAGCTCTGGAAACACCATATATTTT
CDR3aa: CAITNVQSSGNTIYF

j_gene: TRBJ1-5
d_gene: TRBD1
abundance: NA
v_gene: TRBV25-1
CDR3nt: TGTGCCAGCAGTGGCCGGGACAGCCTCAATCAGCCCCAGCATTTT
CDR3aa: CASSGRDSLNQPQHF

j_gene: TRBJ1-2
d_gene: NA
abundance: NA
v_gene: TRBV2
CDR3nt: TGTGCCAGCAGCGCGGAGGGCGTGGGTCGAGGCTACACCTTC
CDR3aa: CASSAEGVGRGYTF

j_gene: TRBJ2-5
d_gene: NA
abundance: NA
v_gene: TRBV7-9
CDR3nt: TGTGCCAGCAGCTTAAGGCAGGGTTGGGCCGAGACCCAGTACTTC
CDR3aa: CASSLRQGWAETQYF

j_gene: TRBJ2-7
d_gene: TRBD2
abundance: NA
v_gene: TRBV7-2
CDR3nt: TGTGCCAGCAGCCCGACTAGCGGGGTGACTTACGAGCAGTACTTC
CDR3aa: CASSPTSGVTYEQYF

j_gene: TRBJ2-5
d_gene: NA
abundance: NA
v_gene: TRBV6-5
CDR3nt: TGTGCCAGCAGTTACGACAGGTTGGAGACCCAGTACTTC
CDR3aa: CASSYDRLETQYF

j_gene: TRBJ2-7
d_gene: NA
abundance: NA
v_gene: TRBV19
CDR3nt: TGTGCCAGTAGCTCACGGGACAACTACGAGCAGTACTTC
CDR3aa: CASSSRDNYEQYF

j_gene: TRBJ2-1
d_gene: TRBD1
abundance: NA
v_gene: TRBV6-5
CDR3nt: TGTGCCAGCAGGGCAGCACAGGGGGGTTACAATGAGCAGTTCTTC
CDR3aa: CASRAAQGGYNEQFF

j_gene: TRBJ1-2
d_gene: NA
abundance: NA
v_gene: TRBV28
CDR3nt: TGTGCCAGCAGACCCGGTTTCTATGGCTACACCTTC
CDR3aa: CASRPGFYGYTF

j_gene: TRBJ1-3
d_gene: TRBD1
abundance: NA
v_gene: TRBV7-7
CDR3nt: TGTGCCAGCAGCCCCAGGGGGCCCAACTCTGGAAACACCATATATTTT
CDR3aa: CASSPRGPNSGNTIYF

j_gene: TRBJ1-2
d_gene: NA
abundance: NA
v_gene: TRBV5-6
CDR3nt: TGTGCCAGCAGCGCAGGATCCAGGGTTTTGGGCTACACCTTC
CDR3aa: CASSAGSRVLGYTF

j_gene: TRBJ1-4
d_gene: TRBD1
abundance: NA
v_gene: TRBV3-1/TRBV3-2
CDR3nt: TGTGCCAGCAGCCCCGACAGGGATCGTGAAAAACTGTTTTTT
CDR3aa: CASSPDRDREKLFF

j_gene: TRBJ1-4
d_gene: NA
abundance: NA
v_gene: TRBV2
CDR3nt: TGTGCCAGCATGATGGGCAGGGGAAGAACTAATGAAAAACTGTTTTTT
CDR3aa: CASMMGRGRTNEKLFF